Below are 32 T cell receptor beta chains sequenced from a single sample in a study of cytomegalovirus exposure and HLA in healthy donors. The PCR contained 60 Vbeta and 13 Jbeta primers. TCRdb's table, derived via immunoSEQ multiplex PCR, lists solely in-frame clones and lacks some. The sample lists roughly 190,000 clones; around 82% were seen once. Material for sequencing was PBMCs. The receptor set was obtained from a woman in her 30s in good health and CMV-seropositive.

The chain employs TRBV30 and TRBJ2-1; D ambiguous. V lost 3 bases and J lost 7, with 7 bases in between. In germline, CDR1 is GTSNPN, CDR2 SVGIG (reference sequence). This CDR3 comprises 11 residues. CDR3 bases: TGTGCCTGGAGCGACACGAATGAGCAGTTCTTC. Encoded protein: CAWSDTNEQFF.

The rearrangement uses TRBV28 and TRBJ1-5; 8 bases match TRBD1. Trimming at V came to 6 bases and at J to 6 bases, leaving 7 bases not matched to a gene. The germline V gene encodes CDR1 MDHEN and CDR2 SYDVKM. There are 14 residues in the CDR3. The CDR3 DNA reads as TGTGCCAGCAGGCGGACAGGGAAGGTTCAGCCCCAGCATTTT. This codes for CASRRTGKVQPQHF.

This clone was found once. The chain recombines TRBV27 with TRBJ1-6; TRBD1 matches 7 bases. Germline V gives CDR1 MNHEY, CDR2 SMNVEV (reference sequence). The V and J ends lost 1 base and 9 bases, in that order; junction bases with no gene match: 9. This CDR3 spans 16 amino acids. CDR3 in DNA: TGTGCCAGCAGTTTATTGACAGGGAACGGCCTTTCACCCCTCCACTTT. It yields the protein CASSLLTGNGLSPLHF.

The genes are TRBV9 and TRBJ1-1; the D is unclear. This CDR3 comprises 13 residues. Germline loops: CDR1 SGDLS, CDR2 YYNGEE. V lost 0 bases, J lost 0 bases, and 3 bases lay in between. CDR3 protein: CASSVALNTEAFF. The CDR3 bases are TGTGCCAGCAGCGTAGCCTTGAACACTGAAGCTTTCTTT. Supplemented by reference TRBV9 and TRBJ1-1, the full variable domain reads DSGVTQTPKHLITATGQRVTLRCSPRSGDLSVYWYQQSLDQGLQFLIQYYNGEERAKGNILERFSAQQFPDLHSELNLSSLELGDSALYFCASSVALNTEAFFGQGTRLTVV.

This chain links TRBV19 with TRBJ2-3; tentative D call: TRBD1 (6 bases). In germline, CDR1 is LNHDA, CDR2 SQIVND (reference sequence). Trimming pared 3 bases from V and 5 bases from J, leaving 12 bases between. This CDR3 region has 14 residues. The CDR3 sequence is CASSIFQGRDTQYF. CDR3 coding DNA: TGTGCCAGTAGTATCTTCCAGGGGAGAGATACGCAGTATTTT.

The J gene is TRBJ2-3, the V gene TRBV12-5, with 13 bases aligning to TRBD2. V dropped 3 bases and J dropped 4; count of bases not matched to a gene: 4. The V gene's germline CDR1 is LGHNT and CDR2 FRNRAP. This CDR3 comprises 16 residues. CDR3 sequence reads: CASGFWTSGRSDTQYF. The CDR3 coding sequence is TGTGCTAGTGGTTTCTGGACTAGCGGGAGATCAGATACGCAGTATTTT.

V usage is TRBV11-3 and J usage is TRBJ2-7, with 12 bases identical to TRBD2. The CDR3 loop spans 18 amino acids. Per the germline V gene, CDR1 is SGHNT and CDR2 is YENEEA. Losses at the gene ends were 0 bases for V and 2 bases for J; bases not matched to a gene: 8. The CDR3, as DNA: TGTGCCAGCAGCTTAGATCTTAGGCTAGCGGGAGGGACCTACGAGCAGTACTTC. It yields the protein CASSLDLRLAGGTYEQYF. Filled out from reference TRBV11-3 and TRBJ2-7, the complete variable domain reads EAGVVQSPRYKIIEKKQPVAFWCNPISGHNTLYWYLQNLGQGPELLIRYENEEAVDDSQLPKDRFSAERLKGVDSTLKIQPAELGDSAVYLCASSLDLRLAGGTYEQYFGPGTRLTVT.

The rearrangement uses TRBV2 and TRBJ2-7; D unresolved. The CDR3 contains 11 residues. CDR1 is SNHLY, CDR2 FYNNEI, per germline. V shed 4 bases and J shed 9 bases, with 10 bases lying between them. The CDR3 spells CASSGAGTQYF. The CDR3, as DNA: TGTGCCAGCAGTGGGGCCGGTACGCAGTACTTC.

The genes are TRBV2 and TRBJ2-1, with 9 bases fitting TRBD2. With V trimmed by 7 bases and J by 15 bases, 13 bases remained unmatched. CDR1 is SNHLY, CDR2 FYNNEI, per germline. This CDR3 spans 13 amino acids. CDR3 in DNA: TGTGCCAGCAAGAATAGCGGGAGTTTGATGTCGTTCTTC. Protein sequence: CASKNSGSLMSFF.

J is TRBJ2-4 and V is TRBV29-1, with D possibly matching TRBD1 (6 bases). This CDR3 spans 12 amino acids. Trimming removed 4 bases at V and 8 bases at J, with 12 bases between. Per the germline V gene, CDR1 is SQVTM and CDR2 is ANQGSEA. The CDR3 loop reads CSVATSGDIQYF. The CDR3, as DNA: TGCAGCGTTGCTACGTCAGGGGACATTCAGTACTTC.

The CDR3 protein is CASRGPTGLAGGLGQFF. The CDR3 region has the DNA TGTGCCAGCAGGGGCCCTACGGGACTAGCGGGGGGTTTAGGGCAGTTCTTC. The chain recombines TRBV11-2 with TRBJ2-1, with 15 bases matching TRBD2. Germline CDR1 reads SGHAT; CDR2 reads FQNNGV. J was trimmed by 12 bases and V by 6 bases; bases with no gene match: 15. The CDR3 has 17 residues.

The rearrangement joins TRBV2 to TRBJ1-3; D is possibly TRBD1 (5 bases). The V gene's germline CDR1 is SNHLY and CDR2 FYNNEI. This CDR3 has 15 residues. The V gene lost 2 bases and the J gene lost 3 bases, with 11 bases spanning the gap. CDR3 amino acids: CASSELRQGGNTIYF. In DNA form, the CDR3 reads TGTGCCAGCAGTGAACTCCGGCAGGGTGGAAACACCATATATTTT.

Concerning this clone: This specimen includes other DNA sequences encoding the same CDR3. This rearrangement joins TRBV28 to TRBJ1-6; TRBD1 is a possible D gene (6 bases). The germline gives CDR1 MDHEN, CDR2 SYDVKM. The V end was cut by 6 bases, the J end by 4 bases, with 10 bases between. This CDR3 has 14 amino acids. In DNA, the CDR3 is TGTGCCAGCAGACCAGGACAGTATAATTCACCCCTCCACTTT. It is translated as CASRPGQYNSPLHF.

This sequence joins TRBV6-1 and TRBJ2-7, with 7 positions matching TRBD2. This CDR3 spans 15 amino acids. After removal of 5 bases from V and 3 bases from J, the junction contained 10 bases not matched to a gene. CDR1 and CDR2 (germline): MNHNS, SASEGT. CDR3 in amino acids: CASSSLPGTIYEQYF. As DNA, the CDR3 is TGTGCCAGCAGTTCTCTTCCCGGGACTATCTACGAGCAGTACTTC.

The V gene is TRBV11-3, the J gene TRBJ2-1; 11 bases fit TRBD2. Germline V gene lookup returns CDR1 SGHNT and CDR2 YENEEA. This CDR3 contains 16 residues. V lost 5 bases, J lost 3 bases, and 6 bases stayed unmatched. The CDR3 sequence is CASSRVSGRDYNEQFF. DNA for the CDR3: TGTGCCAGCAGCCGCGTTAGCGGGAGGGACTACAATGAGCAGTTCTTC.

The chain couples TRBV7-9 to TRBJ2-3, with unresolved D. Germline V gene sequence: CDR1 SEHNR, CDR2 FQNEAQ (reference sequence). V was clipped by 5 bases and J by 3 bases, with 6 bases between them. The CDR3 covers 12 residues. The CDR3 sequence is CASSKSTDTQYF. CDR3 sequence (DNA): TGTGCCAGCAGCAAATCAACAGATACGCAGTATTTT.

The V gene is TRBV7-8, the J gene TRBJ1-2; no firm D call. Germline-derived CDR1 and CDR2 are SGHVS and FQNEAQ. V gave up 1 base and J gave up 14 bases, with 11 bases separating them. The CDR3 is 11 residues long. The CDR3 reads CASSLETLKTF. In DNA, the CDR3 is TGTGCCAGCAGCTTAGAAACCCTAAAGACCTTC.

CDR3: CASGLVLFAQGRETDTQYF. In nucleotides, the CDR3 is TGTGCTAGTGGTTTGGTATTATTCGCGCAGGGGAGGGAGACAGATACGCAGTATTTT. This chain joins TRBV12-5 and TRBJ2-3, with a weak D call TRBD2 (7 bases). The CDR3 length is 19 residues. CDR1 LGHNT and CDR2 FRNRAP come from the germline V gene. Trimming removed 0 bases from V and 3 bases from J, with 22 bases in between.

This sequence joins TRBV5-1 and TRBJ1-6, with 7 bases identical to TRBD1. This CDR3 comprises 15 residues. Trimming took 1 base from V and 8 from J; bases not matched to a gene: 6. CDR1 and CDR2 from the germline V gene are SGHRS and YFSETQ. CDR3 loop: CASSLRGGGDSPLHF. CDR3 nucleotides: TGCGCCAGCAGCTTGCGTGGAGGGGGCGATTCACCCCTCCACTTT.

The chain joins TRBV5-1 to TRBJ1-2, with 7 bases lining up with TRBD1. This CDR3 spans 15 amino acids. Per germline, CDR1 SGHRS and CDR2 YFSETQ. Germline trimming cut 3 bases from V and 4 bases from J; bases unmatched to any gene: 9. For the CDR3, the DNA is TGCGCCAGCAGCTCCACAGGGGCCCCCCCCTATGGCTACACCTTC. Translated: CASSSTGAPPYGYTF.

This chain links TRBV7-9 with TRBJ2-1; D gene ambiguous. The CDR3 runs 14 residues. The germline gives CDR1 SEHNR, CDR2 FQNEAQ (reference sequence). The V gene lost 0 bases and the J gene lost 8 bases, with 11 bases spanning the gap. This CDR3 reads CASSLALPNYEQFF. Written as DNA, the CDR3 is TGTGCCAGCAGCTTAGCGCTTCCTAACTATGAGCAGTTCTTC.

This chain connects TRBV28 to TRBJ1-3, with D maybe TRBD1 (6 bases). V was trimmed by 3 bases and J by 0 bases, leaving 18 bases between them. Germline lookup yields CDR1 MDHEN and CDR2 SYDVKM. The CDR3 has 18 residues. CDR3: CASSFFGLGASSGNTIYF. Written as DNA, the CDR3 is TGTGCCAGCAGTTTTTTCGGCTTGGGGGCGAGCTCTGGAAACACCATATATTTT.

This clone was recorded once. V usage is TRBV4-1 and J usage is TRBJ1-1; D is unclear. The CDR3 length is 16 residues. Germline loops: CDR1 MGHRA, CDR2 YSYEKL. V dropped 2 bases and J dropped 0 bases, with 13 bases sitting between them. As DNA, the CDR3 is TGCGCCAGCAGCCAAATCGGTCCGGGGATGAACACTGAAGCTTTCTTT. Translated, it gives CASSQIGPGMNTEAFF.

The chain links TRBV23-1 to TRBJ2-3; 11 bases agree with TRBD1. TRBV23-1 is an open reading frame, and its role is uncertain. The CDR3 contains 23 residues. V lost 1 base and J lost 3; bases outside the gene matches: 24. CDR3 region: CASSQFPPDRSRDRGTTTDTQYF. The CDR3 nucleotides are TGCGCCAGCAGTCAATTCCCTCCCGACAGGTCCCGGGACAGGGGGACGACTACAGATACGCAGTATTTT.

The rearrangement joins TRBV5-6 to TRBJ2-7; 7 bases match TRBD2. The CDR3 consists of 15 residues. CDR1 is SGHDT and CDR2 is YYEEEE in the germline V gene. The V and J ends lost 4 bases and 2 bases, in that order; junction bases with no gene match: 9. Written as DNA, the CDR3 is TGTGCCAGCAGCCTGTCGGGGGAGGGACCCTACGAGCAGTACTTC. Translation gives CASSLSGEGPYEQYF.

This chain links TRBV5-1 with TRBJ2-6; D is possibly TRBD2 (6 bases). CDR1 is SGHRS and CDR2 is YFSETQ in the germline V gene. The germline V and J ends were trimmed by 4 bases and 0 bases, with 20 bases remaining between them. The CDR3 runs to 19 residues. DNA of the CDR3: TGCGCCAGCAGCCAACCCCGGGACTTCCTCAGCTCTGGGGCCAACGTCCTGACTTTC. Encoded protein: CASSQPRDFLSSGANVLTF.

The chain couples TRBV30 to TRBJ2-2, with 7 nucleotides matching TRBD1. With 1 base clipped from V and 4 bases from J, the junction kept 3 bases outside the gene matches. The CDR3 has 14 amino acids. Per the germline V gene, CDR1 is GTSNPN and CDR2 is SVGIG (reference sequence). The CDR3 spells CAWSGPGGTGELFF. CDR3 sequence (DNA): TGTGCCTGGAGTGGGCCAGGGGGCACCGGGGAGCTGTTTTTT.

The rearrangement joins TRBV5-1 to TRBJ2-1; D perhaps matches TRBD1 (5 bases). From germline, CDR1 is SGHRS and CDR2 YFSETQ. Trimming stripped 0 bases from V and 2 bases from J, with 9 bases between. The CDR3 runs to 15 residues. As DNA, the CDR3 is TGCGCCAGCAGCTTGGCCAGGGCAACCTACAATGAGCAGTTCTTC. Its protein product is CASSLARATYNEQFF.

The CDR3 DNA reads TGTGCCAGCAGCGTAGGAGTTTCGAATGAACTAGAGACCCAGTACTTC. It yields the protein CASSVGVSNELETQYF. This chain links TRBV9 with TRBJ2-5; no firm D call. This CDR3 has 16 residues. Per the germline V gene, CDR1 is SGDLS and CDR2 is YYNGEE. The ends were cut back, 0 bases at V and 4 bases at J, with 16 bases in the middle. The whole variable domain, remainder taken from reference TRBV9 and TRBJ2-5, is DSGVTQTPKHLITATGQRVTLRCSPRSGDLSVYWYQQSLDQGLQFLIQYYNGEERAKGNILERFSAQQFPDLHSELNLSSLELGDSALYFCASSVGVSNELETQYFGPGTRLLVL.

This clone has a single count. This chain connects TRBV9 to TRBJ1-5; D is perhaps TRBD1 (6 bases). The CDR3 is made up of 15 amino acids. Trimming shortened V by 0 bases and J by 3 bases, and 10 bases separated the two germline ends. CDR1 and CDR2 (germline): SGDLS, YYNGEE. Here the CDR3 reads CASSVAGALNQPQHF. CDR3 DNA sequence: TGTGCCAGCAGCGTAGCAGGGGCCCTCAATCAGCCCCAGCATTTT. The full variable domain, in which reference TRBV9 and TRBJ1-5 provide the parts outside the CDR3, is DSGVTQTPKHLITATGQRVTLRCSPRSGDLSVYWYQQSLDQGLQFLIQYYNGEERAKGNILERFSAQQFPDLHSELNLSSLELGDSALYFCASSVAGALNQPQHFGDGTRLSIL.

The chain uses TRBV6-6 and TRBJ1-2; D gene unclear. The V gene lost 3 bases and the J gene lost 0 bases, with 14 bases spanning the gap. The CDR3 contains 16 residues. Germline assignment: CDR1 MNHNY and CDR2 SVGAGI (reference sequence). The CDR3 nucleotides are TGTGCCAGCAGTTATGCCCAGACCCTAGCTAACTATGGCTACACCTTC. This sequence encodes CASSYAQTLANYGYTF.

The chain carries TRBV5-1 and TRBJ1-2, with 9 bases fitting TRBD1. The CDR3 has 16 amino acids. Germline CDR1 SGHRS, CDR2 YFSETQ. Germline trimming cut 1 base from V and 4 bases from J; bases unmatched to any gene: 8. CDR3 region: CASSLLDRGGTYGYTF. The CDR3, as DNA: TGCGCCAGCAGCTTGTTAGACAGGGGGGGAACCTATGGCTACACCTTC.